The entry that follows covers one T cell receptor (beta chain) sequence. As yet, its antigen is unknown. Germline-derived CDR1 and CDR2 are MNHNS and SASEGT. The CDR3 is 15 amino acids. With 6 bases clipped from V and 0 bases from J, the junction kept 3 bases outside the gene matches. PCR employed 60 Vbeta and 13 Jbeta primers. Authors' methods: Unique TCR beta chains totaled roughly 80 million in a later count, with approximately 11 million of them shared. Method: immunoSEQ multiplex PCR; TCRdb's copy keeps in-frame clones and lacks some. V, J and clone size derive from that table, while D and trimming were established from the DNA sequence. This table holds fewer than 100,000 clones, roughly 78% found once. The entry originates in a study of cytomegalovirus exposure and HLA in healthy donors. Findings and limits, study-wide: Common viral pathogens seemed, in a later analysis, to connect with several of the most significant clusters.

The sequencing input was PBMCs. The sequence came from a male donor in good health and CMV-seropositive. The chain joins TRBV6-1 to TRBJ2-3, with 10 nucleotides matching TRBD2. In DNA form, the CDR3 reads TGTGCCAGCAGACCGACTAGCGGGAGCACAGATACGCAGTATTTT. Its protein is CASRPTSGSTDTQYF.